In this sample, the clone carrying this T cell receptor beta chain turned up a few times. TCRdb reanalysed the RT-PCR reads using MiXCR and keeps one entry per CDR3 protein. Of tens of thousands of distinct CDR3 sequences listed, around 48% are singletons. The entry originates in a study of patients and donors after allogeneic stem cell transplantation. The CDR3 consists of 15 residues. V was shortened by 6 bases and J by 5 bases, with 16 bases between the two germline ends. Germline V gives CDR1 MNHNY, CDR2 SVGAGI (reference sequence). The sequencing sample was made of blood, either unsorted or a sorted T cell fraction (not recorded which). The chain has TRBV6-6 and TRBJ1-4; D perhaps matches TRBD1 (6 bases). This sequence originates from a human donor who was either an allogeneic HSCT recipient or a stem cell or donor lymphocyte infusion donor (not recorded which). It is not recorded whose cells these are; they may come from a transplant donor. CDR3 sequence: CASRGTGIWNEKLFF. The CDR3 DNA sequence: TGTGCCAGCAGGGGAACAGGGATATGGAATGAAAAACTGTTTTTT.